These 30 T cell receptor beta chains came from one sample sequenced in a study of blood T cells in healthy people across ages. Then a second PCR, running about 6 to 11 cycles, was carried out with a sample-barcoded 5' primer and a J-beta primer mix. TCRdb itself ran the 5' RACE reads through MiXCR, one entry per CDR3 protein. The sample yields about 1.6 million distinct CDR3 sequences, 30% to 40% seen once. Sequenced: blood. All receptors derive from a woman in her 30s in good health.

This clonotype was observed a few times. The V gene is TRBV20-1, the J gene TRBJ2-1; no clear D. The CDR3 totals 16 residues. Germline assignment: CDR1 DFQATT and CDR2 SNEGSKA (reference sequence). V was trimmed by 6 bases and J by 5 bases, leaving 23 bases between them. This chain's CDR3 is CSADDPGRGRNNEQFF. CDR3 sequence (DNA): TGCAGTGCCGATGACCCCGGCCGTGGACGGAACAATGAGCAGTTCTTC.

The chain recombines TRBV28 with TRBJ1-5; 8 bases fit TRBD1. Germline assignment: CDR1 MDHEN and CDR2 SYDVKM. This CDR3 is 15 amino acids long. With V trimmed by 1 base and J by 7 bases, 6 bases remained unmatched. The CDR3 region is CASSLSPRGHQPQHF. The CDR3, as DNA: TGTGCCAGCAGTTTATCCCCCAGGGGGCACCAGCCCCAGCATTTT.

In the case of this clonotype: The junction does not match germline at one end; this may be a read error. V gene TRBV9 combines with J gene TRBJ2-3; D gene uncertain. The CDR3 is made up of 13 amino acids. CDR1 is SGDLS, CDR2 YYNGEE, per germline. The CDR3 loop is CAGSVSDVNTQYF. The CDR3 nucleotides read TGTGCCGGCAGCGTTAGTGATGTTAATACGCAGTATTTT.

The genes are TRBV20-1 and TRBJ1-1; weak D call: TRBD1 (6 bases). Deletions cut 5 bases from V and 0 bases from J, with 16 bases between. This CDR3 has 15 amino acids. CDR1 and CDR2 from the germline V gene are DFQATT and SNEGSKA (reference sequence). The CDR3: CSASTQGSMNTEAFF. CDR3 DNA sequence: TGCAGTGCTTCCACCCAGGGGTCGATGAACACTGAAGCTTTCTTT.

This chain links TRBV2 with TRBJ1-5; 10 bases are a match to TRBD1. Germline V gives CDR1 SNHLY, CDR2 FYNNEI. Losses at the gene ends were 5 bases for V and 7 bases for J; bases not matched to a gene: 5. The CDR3 totals 14 residues. CDR3 nucleotides: TGTGCCAGCAGTACGACAGGGGGCTACCAGCCCCAGCATTTT. This sequence encodes CASSTTGGYQPQHF.

This clonotype was seen once. One junction end does not reproduce the germline sequence, and a read error may be involved. V usage is TRBV15 and J usage is TRBJ2-3; unclear D gene. The CDR3 consists of 15 residues. In germline, CDR1 is LNHNV, CDR2 YYDKDF (reference sequence). CDR3 bases: TGTGCCACCAGCGGAGATCGTTTGGGCACAGATACGCAGTATTTT. This gives the protein CATSGDRLGTDTQYF. Complete variable domain (other parts from reference TRBV15 and TRBJ2-3): DAMVIQNPRYQVTQFGKPVTLSCSQTLNHNVMYWYQQKSSQAPKLLFHYYDKDFNNEADTPDNFQSRRPNTSFCFLDIRSPGLGDTAMYLCATSGDRLGTDTQYFGPGTRLTVL.

The chain recombines TRBV6-6 with TRBJ2-3; the match to TRBD2 covers 10 bases. The V gene end was trimmed by 2 bases and the J gene end by 5 bases; junction bases not matched to a gene: 7. Germline V gene data show CDR1 as MNHNY and CDR2 as SVGAGI (reference sequence). This CDR3 is built from 16 residues. The CDR3 sequence: CASSYPAGGEGDTQYF. DNA of the CDR3: TGTGCCAGCAGTTACCCAGCGGGAGGGGAGGGAGATACGCAGTATTTT.

J is TRBJ2-3 and V is TRBV6-5; 16 nucleotides agree with TRBD2. The ends lost 2 bases at V and 1 base at J; junction bases unmatched: 3. The CDR3 sequence is 18 residues long. Germline V gives CDR1 MNHEY, CDR2 SVGAGI. Here the CDR3 DNA reads TGTGCCAGCAGTTACGGGACTAGCGGGGGGGCCGGCACAGATACGCAGTATTTT. Translated: CASSYGTSGGAGTDTQYF.

This chain uses TRBV10-3 with TRBJ2-7; 8 nucleotides align to TRBD1. Unmatched junction bases numbered 3, after V lost 4 bases and J lost 1 base. The germline V gene has CDR1 ENHRY and CDR2 SYGVKD. The CDR3 covers 14 residues. The CDR3 nucleotides read TGTGCCATCAGTGGGACAGGGTGGTCCTACGAGCAGTACTTC. Translating gives CAISGTGWSYEQYF.

This chain links TRBV12-3 or TRBV12-4 with TRBJ1-5; D is uncertain. This CDR3 spans 15 amino acids. V was trimmed by 6 bases and J by 2 bases, leaving 14 bases between them. CDR3 loop: CASRGSGEGNQPQHF. DNA of the CDR3: TGTGCCAGCAGGGGGAGCGGGGAGGGCAATCAGCCCCAGCATTTT.

A word on this clonotype: The junction and the germline gene differ at one end; a read error may be behind it. V usage is TRBV15 and J usage is TRBJ2-1; possibly TRBD1 or TRBD2 for D (5 bases each). Germline values: CDR1 LNHNV, CDR2 YYDKDF (reference sequence). The CDR3 consists of 15 residues. CDR3 loop: CAASRDPGLSNEQFF. CDR3 bases: TGTGCCGCCAGCAGAGATCCGGGGCTGAGCAATGAGCAGTTCTTC.

The sample holds many counts of this clonotype. The chain employs TRBV10-3 and TRBJ2-1; 8 bases are shared with TRBD2. CDR3 length: 14 residues. Germline CDR1 and CDR2: ENHRY and SYGVKD. Trimming cost V 7 bases and J 7 bases; bases outside gene matches: 9. The CDR3 here is CAIKDPAGENEQFF. The DNA of the CDR3 is TGTGCCATCAAGGATCCAGCGGGAGAGAATGAGCAGTTCTTC.

This clonotype has at least ten counts. The V and J genes are TRBV9 and TRBJ2-5; weak D call: TRBD2 (5 bases). CDR3 length equals 15 residues. Germline V gene sequence: CDR1 SGDLS, CDR2 YYNGEE. Trimming stripped 1 base from V and 2 bases from J, with 12 bases between. The CDR3 DNA sequence: TGTGCCAGCAGCGTAACCGGGAATACTCAAGAGACCCAGTACTTC. This codes for CASSVTGNTQETQYF.

The V call is TRBV12-5, the J call TRBJ2-2; D perhaps matches TRBD2 (5 bases). This CDR3 comprises 13 residues. The V gene lost 4 bases and the J gene lost 5 bases, with 8 bases spanning the gap. Per the germline V gene, CDR1 is LGHNT and CDR2 is FRNRAP. The CDR3 coding sequence is TGTGCTAGTGGTTCTTCGGGGACCGGGGAGCTGTTTTTT. Its protein is CASGSSGTGELFF. Full variable domain (rest looked up from reference TRBV12-5 and TRBJ2-2): DARVTQTPRHKVTEMGQEVTMRCQPILGHNTVFWYRQTMMQGLELLAYFRNRAPLDDSGMPKDRFSAEMPDATLATLKIQPSEPRDSAVYFCASGSSGTGELFFGEGSRLTVL.

The sample holds many counts of this clonotype. The gene calls are TRBV9 and TRBJ2-7, with D unresolved. Trimming stripped 4 bases from V and 3 bases from J, with 11 bases between. Germline V gene lookup returns CDR1 SGDLS and CDR2 YYNGEE. The CDR3 runs to 13 residues. The CDR3 loop is CASSTSGGYEQYF. The CDR3 DNA reads TGTGCCAGCAGCACAAGTGGCGGCTACGAGCAGTACTTC. The complete variable domain, with remaining parts taken from reference TRBV9 and TRBJ2-7, reads DSGVTQTPKHLITATGQRVTLRCSPRSGDLSVYWYQQSLDQGLQFLIQYYNGEERAKGNILERFSAQQFPDLHSELNLSSLELGDSALYFCASSTSGGYEQYFGPGTRLTVT.

The chain links TRBV2 to TRBJ2-1; 10 positions agree with TRBD2. This CDR3 has 11 residues. In germline, CDR1 is SNHLY, CDR2 FYNNEI. The ends lost 6 bases at V and 14 bases at J; junction bases unmatched: 4. For the CDR3, the DNA is TGTGCCAGCAGCCGACTAGCGGGCGAGTTCTTC. Its protein is CASSRLAGEFF.

V and J are TRBV5-6 and TRBJ2-7; D might be TRBD1 (5 bases). Looked up from germline, CDR1 is SGHDT and CDR2 is YYEEEE. Trimming stripped 3 bases from V and 0 bases from J, with 16 bases between. The CDR3 runs to 16 residues. The CDR3 spells CASSSTRQRSSYEQYF. The DNA of the CDR3 is TGTGCCAGCAGCTCAACCCGACAGAGGAGCTCCTACGAGCAGTACTTC.

This clonotype showed up many times. This chain connects TRBV20-1 to TRBJ2-5; the D is unclear. The CDR3 is 12 residues long. Germline values: CDR1 DFQATT, CDR2 SNEGSKA (reference sequence). V lost 6 bases, J lost 5 bases, and 13 bases lay in between. The CDR3 region is CSAGPFKETQYF. CDR3 in DNA: TGCAGTGCAGGCCCATTTAAGGAGACCCAGTACTTC.

The table lists this clonotype with a few counts. V and J are TRBV20-1 and TRBJ1-2, with TRBD1 identical over 7 bases. Germline CDR1 and CDR2: DFQATT and SNEGSKA (reference sequence). This CDR3 region has 15 residues. The trim removed 4 bases at V and 3 bases at J, leaving 11 bases unmatched. CDR3 DNA sequence: TGCAGTGCTACCGGAATCGGTGACAGGGACTATGGCTACACCTTC. It encodes CSATGIGDRDYGYTF.

This clonotype was seen a few times. The rearrangement joins TRBV7-3 to TRBJ2-3, with a possible D match to TRBD2 (9 bases). V lost 5 bases, J lost 7 bases, and 22 bases lay in between. There are 16 residues in the CDR3. CDR1 and CDR2 (germline): SGHTA, FQGTGA. The CDR3 loop is CASSQGASGNVNTQYF. CDR3 coding DNA: TGTGCCAGCAGCCAGGGGGCTAGCGGGAATGTAAATACGCAGTATTTT.

This clonotype was recorded only once. The rearrangement uses TRBV6-1 and TRBJ1-1; perhaps TRBD1 as D (6 bases). Germline V lookup: CDR1 MNHNS, CDR2 SASEGT. The CDR3 contains 15 residues. Trimming left V 0 bases short and J 1 base short, with 9 bases between. CDR3 residues: CASSEAARGNTEAFF. CDR3 coding DNA: TGTGCCAGCAGTGAAGCGGCCAGGGGGAACACTGAAGCTTTCTTT.

This clonotype was detected only a few times. The gene calls are TRBV15 and TRBJ2-7; D ambiguous. Trimming took off 4 bases at V and 6 bases at J, with 16 bases between the two ends. The germline V gene encodes CDR1 LNHNV and CDR2 YYDKDF (reference sequence). The CDR3 runs to 14 residues. CDR3 DNA: TGTGCCACCAGCACAGAGGCCTCTCCGGGCGAGCAGTACTTC. Translation gives CATSTEASPGEQYF.

The chain employs TRBV6-5 and TRBJ1-1, with 9 bases matching TRBD1. The junction had 11 bases not matched to a gene; V was cut back by 8 bases and J by 4 bases. The CDR3 spans 15 residues. From germline, CDR1 is MNHEY and CDR2 SVGAGI. The CDR3 nucleotides read TGTGCCAGCCGGGACAGGGCTAGTAGAGGCACTGAAGCTTTCTTT. This translates into CASRDRASRGTEAFF.

The chain employs TRBV4-1 and TRBJ1-1; D is ambiguous. Trimming took off 0 bases at V and 7 bases at J, with 9 bases between the two ends. The CDR3 runs to 13 residues. Germline V gives CDR1 MGHRA, CDR2 YSYEKL. The CDR3 loop is CASSQDRSGEAFF. Written as DNA, the CDR3 is TGCGCCAGCAGCCAAGATCGGTCTGGTGAAGCTTTCTTT.

This clonotype occurred a few times. The V gene is TRBV5-1, the J gene TRBJ2-1; 11 nucleotides align to TRBD2. The germline V gene encodes CDR1 SGHRS and CDR2 YFSETQ. CDR3 length: 18 residues. Losses at the gene ends were 4 bases for V and 7 bases for J; bases not matched to a gene: 16. The CDR3: CASSPVGVLAGDLNEQFF. The CDR3 DNA reads as TGCGCCAGCAGCCCGGTCGGGGTACTAGCGGGAGATTTGAATGAGCAGTTCTTC.

The rearrangement joins TRBV7-9 to TRBJ2-4; D might be TRBD2 (5 bases). CDR1 is SEHNR and CDR2 is FQNEAQ in the germline V gene (reference sequence). Trimming removed 1 base at V and 1 base at J, with 8 bases between. The CDR3 loop spans 15 amino acids. DNA of the CDR3: TGTGCCAGCAGCTTAGACGGGGTCGCCAAAAACATTCAGTACTTC. Translation gives CASSLDGVAKNIQYF.

As regards this clonotype: This could be a read error, since a much larger clone is one nucleotide away. The chain joins TRBV7-9 to TRBJ2-4; D assignment may be TRBD1 or TRBD2 (5 bases each). The DNA matches TRBJ2-7 better at its end, which makes the J call doubtful. Germline V gene data show CDR1 as SEHNR and CDR2 as FQNEAQ (reference sequence). This CDR3 has 13 residues. Here the CDR3 reads CASSVGGANEQYF. CDR3 DNA sequence: TGTGCCAGCAGCGTTGGGGGAGCCAACGAGCAGTACTTC.

This clonotype was detected a few times. The chain couples TRBV13 to TRBJ2-5; D might be TRBD1 (6 bases). Germline lookup yields CDR1 PRHDT and CDR2 FYEKMQ (reference sequence). V was cut by 5 bases and J by 1 base, with 17 bases left in between. The CDR3 totals 16 residues. The CDR3 DNA sequence: TGTGCCAGCAGCCCCTCAGGGGCCCTCTTCCAAGAGACCCAGTACTTC. Translation gives CASSPSGALFQETQYF.

The rearrangement uses TRBV28 and TRBJ2-5; D is perhaps TRBD1 (5 bases). V lost 3 bases, J lost 5 bases, and 7 bases lay in between. The CDR3 consists of 12 residues. The germline V gene has CDR1 MDHEN and CDR2 SYDVKM. Here the CDR3 DNA reads TGTGCCAGCAGTTTTTACAGGGAGACCCAGTACTTC. Encoded protein: CASSFYRETQYF.

The gene calls are TRBV5-1 and TRBJ1-5; 7 nucleotides align to TRBD1. The CDR3 sequence is 19 residues long. From germline, CDR1 is SGHRS and CDR2 YFSETQ. V lost 4 bases and J lost 0; bases outside the gene matches: 16. The CDR3 nucleotides read TGCGCCAGCAGCATACAAGGGACAGCCATCGAATATAGCAATCAGCCCCAGCATTTT. It yields the protein CASSIQGTAIEYSNQPQHF. Full variable domain (remainder filled in from reference TRBV5-1 and TRBJ1-5): KAGVTQTPRYLIKTRGQQVTLSCSPISGHRSVSWYQQTPGQGLQFLFEYFSETQRNKGNFPGRFSGRQFSNSRSEMNVSTLELGDSALYLCASSIQGTAIEYSNQPQHFGDGTRLSIL.